Described below is a single TCR beta chain sequence and its context. The record originates from a study of cytomegalovirus exposure and HLA in healthy donors. The overall study: Across 300 to 400 genotyped donors, 65% to 90% landed in the Caucasian-associated ancestry cluster.

13 Jbeta primers and 60 Vbeta primers were used for the PCR. Sequencing was performed with immunoSEQ multiplex PCR; in TCRdb, only in-frame clones are kept and a portion is missing. The sample shows over 100,000 clones, 73% of them seen only once. From germline, CDR1 is MGHRA and CDR2 YSYEKL. The V and J ends lost 0 bases and 0 bases respectively, with 14 bases between them. This CDR3 comprises 18 residues. The V call is TRBV4-1, the J call TRBJ1-4; possibly TRBD1 for D (5 bases). The TCR was taken from a man between 40 and 49 years old in good health and CMV-seronegative. Sequences were obtained from PBMCs. CDR3 amino acids: CASSQEPGEVATNEKLFF. DNA of the CDR3: TGCGCCAGCAGCCAAGAACCGGGGGAAGTTGCAACTAATGAAAAACTGTTTTTT.